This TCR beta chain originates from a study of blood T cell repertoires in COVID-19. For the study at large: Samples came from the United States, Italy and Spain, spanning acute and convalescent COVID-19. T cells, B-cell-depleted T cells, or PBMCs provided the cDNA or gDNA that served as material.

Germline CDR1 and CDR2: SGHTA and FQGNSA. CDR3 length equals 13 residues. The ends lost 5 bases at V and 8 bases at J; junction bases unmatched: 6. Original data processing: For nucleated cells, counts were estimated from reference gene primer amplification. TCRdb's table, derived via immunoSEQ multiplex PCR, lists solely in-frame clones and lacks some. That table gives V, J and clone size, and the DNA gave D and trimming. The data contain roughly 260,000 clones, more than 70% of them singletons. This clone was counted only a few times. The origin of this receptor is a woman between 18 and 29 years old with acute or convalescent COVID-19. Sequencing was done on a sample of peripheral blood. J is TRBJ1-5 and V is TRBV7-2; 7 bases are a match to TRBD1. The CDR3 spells CASSLGQQEPQHF. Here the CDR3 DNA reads TGTGCCAGCAGCCTGGGACAGCAAGAGCCCCAGCATTTT.